The clone carrying this T cell receptor (beta chain) was observed a handful of times. Its antigen is not identified. The CDR3 is 15 amino acids. Germline loops: CDR1 SEHNR, CDR2 FQNEAQ (reference sequence). Between the trimmed V and J ends, which lost 1 base and 3 bases, there was a span of 13 bases. This record belongs to a study of blood T cells in healthy people across ages. General study results and limits: The fall in TCR beta diversity per million T cells was roughly linear with age.

Combining a sample-barcoded 5' primer with a J-beta primer mix, a second PCR ran for about 6 to 11 cycles. Each cDNA molecule was tagged by a template-switch adaptor with 12 random nucleotides. TCRdb reprocessed the 5' RACE reads with MiXCR, giving one entry per CDR3 protein. The table shows 1.5 million to 2 million distinct CDR3 sequences, with 40% to 55% occurring only once. The chain has TRBV7-9 and TRBJ2-7; D perhaps matches TRBD1 (5 bases). This receptor was identified in a woman between 35 and 50 years old in good health. Sample: blood. The CDR3 coding sequence is TGTGCCAGCAGCTTAGAAGGGCAGGGCTTCTACGAGCAGTACTTC. Protein product: CASSLEGQGFYEQYF.